This entry lists 23 T cell receptor beta chains sequenced from one sample in a study of blood T cell repertoires in COVID-19 (dated by TCRdb to about 2020). The receptor library was made with the immunoSEQ multiplex PCR assay. The clones in this table, taken by TCRdb from immuneACCESS, are in-frame only. Not every clone is retained; where verified, under half of the shortfall comes from an unresolved V gene, and the cause of the rest is unknown. The sample contains 65,000 to 80,000 clones, over 70% of them found a single time. The ten largest clones capture 5.8% of the sample. The source material was peripheral blood. Receptor source: a man between 45 and 60 years old with active COVID-19.

In this sample, this clone turned up a few times. The chain carries TRBV28 and TRBJ2-2, with a tentative D call TRBD2 (6 bases). V lost 5 bases to trimming and J lost 4 bases, with 14 bases between them. This CDR3 spans 15 amino acids. Germline CDR1 and CDR2: MDHEN and SYDVKM. CDR3 DNA sequence: TGTGCCAGCAGTCTAGGAGGGACGGGCACCGGGGAGCTGTTTTTT. Translation: CASSLGGTGTGELFF.

There are a few counts of this clone. The chain joins TRBV18 to TRBJ2-2, with 7 nucleotides matching TRBD1. V was clipped by 4 bases and J by 1 base; unmatched bases: 6. The CDR3 length is 16 residues. Germline V gives CDR1 KGHSH, CDR2 LQKENI. CDR3 amino acids: CASSRGDRQNTGELFF. CDR3 in DNA: TGTGCCAGCTCACGAGGGGACAGACAGAACACCGGGGAGCTGTTTTTT.

J is TRBJ2-2 and V is TRBV5-4; a weak D match, TRBD2 (6 bases). The germline V gene encodes CDR1 SGHNT and CDR2 YYREEE (reference sequence). This CDR3 region has 14 residues. Between the trimmed V and J ends, which lost 2 bases and 4 bases, there was a span of 9 bases. For the CDR3, the DNA is TGTGCCAGCAGCTTTGGGGGGATCACCGGGGAGCTGTTTTTT. This gives the protein CASSFGGITGELFF.

The chain couples TRBV7-9 to TRBJ2-7, with 7 nucleotides matching TRBD1. The CDR3 is 15 amino acids. CDR1 and CDR2 (germline): SEHNR, FQNEAQ (reference sequence). V shed 5 bases, J shed 2 bases, and the junction held 9 bases outside the gene matches. As DNA, the CDR3 is TGTGCCAGCAGCACCGACAGGGATGGAGCCTACGAGCAGTACTTC. Protein: CASSTDRDGAYEQYF.

The chain uses TRBV7-3 and TRBJ1-1; 11 bases align to TRBD1. The ends lost 3 bases at V and 4 bases at J; junction bases unmatched: 7. The germline CDR1 and CDR2 sequences are SGHTA and FQGTGA. The CDR3 spans 16 residues. In nucleotides, the CDR3 is TGTGCCAGCAGCTTTGGAAGGACAGGGGGCGGCACTGAAGCTTTCTTT. Its protein is CASSFGRTGGGTEAFF.

The gene calls are TRBV28 and TRBJ1-2; maybe TRBD1 (5 bases). The V end lost 3 bases, the J end lost 2 bases, and 13 bases lay between the germline ends. The CDR3 loop spans 15 amino acids. Germline CDR1 and CDR2: MDHEN and SYDVKM. CDR3 coding DNA: TGTGCCAGCAGTTTCTACACTACAGGAAACTATGGCTACACCTTC. Protein sequence: CASSFYTTGNYGYTF.

The table lists this clone with a count of one. The rearrangement uses TRBV11-3 and TRBJ2-2, with TRBD1 matching over 11 bases. CDR3 length equals 15 residues. CDR1 is SGHNT and CDR2 is YENEEA in the germline V gene. The V and J ends lost 1 base and 8 bases, in that order; junction bases with no gene match: 3. CDR3 loop: CASSLGTGGKGELFF. The CDR3, as DNA: TGTGCCAGCAGCTTAGGGACAGGGGGCAAGGGGGAGCTGTTTTTT.

This clone appeared a single time. V and J are TRBV2 and TRBJ2-5, with D hard to call. Germline V gives CDR1 SNHLY, CDR2 FYNNEI. The CDR3 extends over 15 amino acids. V was trimmed by 7 bases and J by 4 bases, leaving 19 bases between them. In DNA form, the CDR3 reads TGTGCCAGCACCCAAACCGGGTTCTCCACAGAGACCCAGTACTTC. It yields the protein CASTQTGFSTETQYF. The entire variable domain, with the rest obtained from reference TRBV2 and TRBJ2-5, is as follows: EPEVTQTPSHQVTQMGQEVILRCVPISNHLYFYWYRQILGQKVEFLVSFYNNEISEKSEIFDDQFSVERPDGSNFTLKIRSTKLEDSAMYFCASTQTGFSTETQYFGPGTRLLVL.

The chain uses TRBV5-6 and TRBJ2-5, with a possible D match to TRBD1 (6 bases). Trimming left V 7 bases short and J 5 bases short, with 24 bases between. The CDR3 totals 16 residues. Germline CDR1 is SGHDT and CDR2 is YYEEEE. The CDR3 loop is CASGGLGAKGGETQYF. CDR3 DNA: TGTGCCAGCGGGGGTCTGGGGGCCAAAGGTGGGGAGACCCAGTACTTC.

This chain uses TRBV6-2 or TRBV6-3 with TRBJ1-2, with D unclear. The ends were cut back, 6 bases at V and 13 bases at J, with 24 bases in the middle. Germline CDR1 is MNHEY and CDR2 is SVGEGT. This CDR3 is 14 amino acids long. This chain's CDR3 is CASSPSGKGHVFTF. The DNA of the CDR3 is TGTGCCAGCAGCCCTAGCGGGAAGGGCCATGTATTCACCTTC.

The rearrangement uses TRBV2 and TRBJ1-4, with a tentative D call TRBD1 (5 bases). The V end lost 8 bases, the J end lost 5 bases, and 12 bases lay between the germline ends. The CDR3 runs to 13 residues. Germline CDR1 reads SNHLY; CDR2 reads FYNNEI. CDR3 DNA: TGTGCCAGCCGGGGGAATCTCAATGAAAAACTGTTTTTT. Protein sequence: CASRGNLNEKLFF.

The chain links TRBV6-5 to TRBJ1-1, with D tentatively TRBD1 (6 bases). Trimming cost V 0 bases and J 3 bases, with 8 bases left between them. Germline CDR1 MNHEY, CDR2 SVGAGI. The CDR3 extends over 14 amino acids. The CDR3 sequence is CASSYSGGDTEAFF. CDR3 in DNA: TGTGCCAGCAGTTACTCAGGGGGGGACACTGAAGCTTTCTTT.

V gene TRBV5-1 combines with J gene TRBJ2-3, with 9 nucleotides matching TRBD2. This CDR3 has 16 amino acids. The V segment lost 4 bases and the J segment 2 bases; nucleotides outside the gene matches: 8. CDR1 is SGHRS and CDR2 is YFSETQ in the germline V gene. The CDR3, as DNA: TGCGCCAGCAGCCCCCATAGCGGGGGTACCACAGATACGCAGTATTTT. Its protein is CASSPHSGGTTDTQYF.

The rearrangement joins TRBV6-6 to TRBJ1-6; TRBD1 matches 10 bases. Trimming removed 5 bases from V and 7 bases from J; junction bases left unmatched: 5. CDR1 MNHNY and CDR2 SVGAGI come from the germline V gene (reference sequence). The CDR3 totals 15 residues. The CDR3 here is CASSDPDRGNSPLHF. DNA for the CDR3: TGTGCCAGCAGTGACCCGGACAGGGGGAATTCACCCCTCCACTTT.

This chain joins TRBV4-3 and TRBJ2-7; 10 bases agree with TRBD1. The junction had 2 bases not matched to a gene; V was cut back by 4 bases and J by 2 bases. CDR1 is LGHNA and CDR2 is YSLEER in the germline V gene. The CDR3 runs 14 residues. CDR3 region: CASSLGQGAYEQYF. The CDR3 DNA is TGCGCCAGCAGCCTAGGACAGGGGGCCTACGAGCAGTACTTC.

The gene calls are TRBV6-2 or TRBV6-3 and TRBJ2-6; D possibly corresponds to TRBD1 (6 bases). The CDR3 is 20 amino acids. In germline, CDR1 is MNHEY, CDR2 SVGEGT. V dropped 5 bases and J dropped 0 bases, with 23 bases sitting between them. Written as DNA, the CDR3 is TGTGCCAGCAGTGTGCGCAGCGGACAGATCAATTACTCTGGGGCCAACGTCCTGACTTTC. It codes for CASSVRSGQINYSGANVLTF.

V is TRBV9 and J is TRBJ1-2, with 9 bases that match TRBD1. The CDR3 spans 16 residues. With V trimmed by 4 bases and J by 0 bases, 7 bases remained unmatched. The V gene's germline CDR1 is SGDLS and CDR2 YYNGEE. The CDR3 DNA sequence: TGTGCCAGCAGCAAACAGGGGGCGGGAGCTAACTATGGCTACACCTTC. This translates into CASSKQGAGANYGYTF.

This chain joins TRBV28 and TRBJ1-1; 8 bases line up with TRBD1. The CDR3 loop spans 15 amino acids. With V trimmed by 1 base and J by 10 bases, 11 bases remained unmatched. Germline lookup yields CDR1 MDHEN and CDR2 SYDVKM. The CDR3 bases are TGTGCCAGCAGTTTATTGACAGGGGTGCTGTTGAGAGCTTTCTTT. It translates to CASSLLTGVLLRAFF.

The V and J genes are TRBV19 and TRBJ1-1; D may be TRBD1 (6 bases). Trimming stripped 10 bases from V and 6 bases from J, with 12 bases between. The CDR3 totals 11 residues. Germline values: CDR1 LNHDA, CDR2 SQIVND (reference sequence). The CDR3 loop reads CATQQGPEAFF. CDR3 DNA: TGTGCCACACAACAGGGACCTGAAGCTTTCTTT.

V is TRBV6-6 and J is TRBJ2-6, with 9 bases that match TRBD1. CDR3 length equals 16 residues. Trimming at V came to 5 bases and at J to 11 bases, leaving 13 bases not matched to a gene. In germline, CDR1 is MNHNY, CDR2 SVGAGI (reference sequence). The CDR3 sequence is CASSGLGRTGVYVLTF. The CDR3 nucleotides read TGTGCCAGCAGTGGGTTAGGGCGGACAGGGGTTTACGTCCTGACTTTC.

The chain is built from TRBV28 and TRBJ1-1; D possibly corresponds to TRBD1 (5 bases). The V end was cut by 6 bases, the J end by 1 base, with 12 bases between. In germline, CDR1 is MDHEN, CDR2 SYDVKM. The CDR3 covers 14 residues. The CDR3 DNA reads as TGTGCCAGCAGCGGGTTAAGGGGGAACACTGAAGCTTTCTTT. Protein: CASSGLRGNTEAFF.

This clone was counted a single time. The CDR3 nucleotides read TGTGCCAGCAGCCGCGCCACCTATAATTCACCCCTCCACTTT. Translated, it gives CASSRATYNSPLHF. The chain joins TRBV11-2 to TRBJ1-6; D gene ambiguous. Germline CDR1 reads SGHAT; CDR2 reads FQNNGV. The CDR3 spans 14 residues. Trimming removed 5 bases from V and 2 bases from J, with 7 bases in between.

The chain couples TRBV27 to TRBJ2-5, with D unclear. The CDR3 has 14 residues. Germline V gene data show CDR1 as MNHEY and CDR2 as SMNVEV (reference sequence). Deletions cut 7 bases from V and 4 bases from J, with 16 bases between. In DNA, the CDR3 is TGTGCCAGCACAACGTCCCAAGCTACAGAGACCCAGTACTTC. It is translated as CASTTSQATETQYF.